These T cell receptor beta chains were read from a single sample in a study of shared T cell receptors in the human thymus. The table came from immunoSEQ multiplex PCR; TCRdb's copy has only in-frame clones and leaves some out. The profile shows about 660,000 clones, 80% to 90% of them singletons. This same sample was also taken into another study, of human thymus T cells.

Sequencing was performed on thymocytes. The receptors shown here come from a boy under three years old with a congenital heart defect. Each CDR3 is given with its conserved first and last residue. A D gene is named only where the DNA matches it firmly. Where a row states a size, it is once, few, many or the class of an expanded clone; other rows omit it.

CDR3aa	CDR3nt	v_gene	j_gene	d_gene	abundance
CAITSRRDRDPDTQYF	TGTGCCATCACCTCACGGCGGGACAGAGACCCAGATACGCAGTATTTT	TRBV10-3	TRBJ2-3	.	.
CASSRLPRQGGFPLHF	TGTGCCAGCAGCCGATTGCCCCGACAGGGAGGTTTCCCCCTCCACTTT	TRBV28	TRBJ1-6	TRBD1	.
CASTLGGAWNTEAFF	TGTGCCAGTACGCTCGGGGGGGCGTGGAACACTGAAGCTTTCTTT	TRBV19	TRBJ1-1	.	.
CASSLYQGASGEKLFF	TGTGCCAGCAGCTTATACCAGGGGGCGTCCGGTGAAAAACTGTTTTTT	TRBV7-2	TRBJ1-4	TRBD1	.
CASSVGGRGQLNSPLHF	TGTGCCAGCAGCGTAGGGGGTCGTGGACAGCTGAATTCACCCCTCCACTTT	TRBV9	TRBJ1-6	.	.
CASSQVWRHSPLHF	TGTGCCAGCAGCCAGGTATGGCGCCATTCACCCCTCCACTTT	TRBV27	TRBJ1-6	.	.
CASSFIATDREGYTF	TGTGCCAGCAGCTTTATAGCTACCGACAGGGAGGGCTACACCTTC	TRBV7-9	TRBJ1-2	TRBD1	.
CASTSGQYYGYTF	TGTGCCAGCACCTCGGGACAGTACTATGGCTACACCTTC	TRBV28	TRBJ1-2	TRBD1	.
CASSFLSHSNTGELFF	TGCGCCAGCAGCTTCCTCTCTCACTCCAACACCGGGGAGCTGTTTTTT	TRBV5-1	TRBJ2-2	.	.
CASNLPLEEIPEAFF	TGTGCCAGCAACCTACCCCTGGAGGAGATCCCTGAAGCTTTCTTT	TRBV27	TRBJ1-1	.	.
CASSTQGYGYTF	TGTGCCAGCAGTACACAGGGTTATGGCTACACCTTC	TRBV25-1	TRBJ1-2	.	once
CASSFRAGDTQYF	TGTGCCAGCAGCTTCCGGGCGGGAGATACGCAGTATTTT	TRBV5-4	TRBJ2-3	.	once
CASSEVPPGAGRANEQYF	TGTGCCAGCAGTGAAGTCCCGCCGGGGGCCGGGAGGGCAAACGAGCAGTACTTC	TRBV2	TRBJ2-7	TRBD2	.
CASTYRGQEKLFF	TGTGCCAGCACCTACAGGGGCCAAGAAAAACTGTTTTTT	TRBV6-6	TRBJ1-4	TRBD1	.
CAWILAGGPTDTQYF	TGTGCCTGGATTTTAGCGGGAGGGCCGACAGATACGCAGTATTTT	TRBV30	TRBJ2-3	TRBD2	.
CASSFRPSGTDTQYF	TGTGCCAGCAGTTTCCGTCCTAGCGGGACAGATACGCAGTATTTT	TRBV27	TRBJ2-3	TRBD2	.
CASSEIGEYTEAFF	TGTGCCAGCAGTGAGATAGGGGAATACACTGAAGCTTTCTTT	TRBV2	TRBJ1-1	.	.
CASSQALLATGVSSGELFF	TGTGCCAGCAGCCAAGCCCTCCTCGCGACAGGGGTTTCATCCGGGGAGCTGTTTTTT	TRBV14	TRBJ2-2	TRBD1	.
CASSRAPTGEYEQYF	TGCGCCAGCAGCAGGGCTCCCACGGGGGAATACGAGCAGTACTTC	TRBV5-1	TRBJ2-7	.	few
CASSQGQDKNTEAFF	TGTGCCAGCAGCCAAGGCCAAGACAAGAACACTGAAGCTTTCTTT	TRBV4-2	TRBJ1-1	.	.